This TCR beta chain was identified in a study of shared clonotypes between healthy human individuals. As for the study in general: Used for every donor were three CD4 naive, three CD4 memory, two CD8 naive and one CD8 memory plate. Overall study results and limits: Sharing across a few donors was seen in around 5% of naive CD4 clonotypes.

Per the authors' pipeline: As immunoSEQ supplied junction-only sequences (without quality scores), filtering differed. Some clones are missing from TCRdb's copy, which holds only in-frame ones; the method was immunoSEQ multiplex PCR. The D gene and trimming were derived from the DNA, and the V and J assignments and clone size from that table. The sample shows about 2 million clones, over 85% of them seen only once. Regarding this clone: Its antigen is unknown.

The germline CDR1 and CDR2 sequences are MDHEN and SYDVKM. The V segment lost 7 bases and the J segment 6 bases; nucleotides outside the gene matches: 8. The CDR3 length is 13 residues. This TCR was sampled from a man between 18 and 35 years old in good health. The specimen was naive CD4+ T cells sorted from blood. Subset specified: CD45RA+ positively selected. The chain joins TRBV28 to TRBJ1-2; TRBD1 matches 7 bases. Here the CDR3 reads CASTVGQGDGYTF. CDR3 DNA: TGTGCCAGCACCGTCGGGCAGGGGGATGGCTACACCTTC.